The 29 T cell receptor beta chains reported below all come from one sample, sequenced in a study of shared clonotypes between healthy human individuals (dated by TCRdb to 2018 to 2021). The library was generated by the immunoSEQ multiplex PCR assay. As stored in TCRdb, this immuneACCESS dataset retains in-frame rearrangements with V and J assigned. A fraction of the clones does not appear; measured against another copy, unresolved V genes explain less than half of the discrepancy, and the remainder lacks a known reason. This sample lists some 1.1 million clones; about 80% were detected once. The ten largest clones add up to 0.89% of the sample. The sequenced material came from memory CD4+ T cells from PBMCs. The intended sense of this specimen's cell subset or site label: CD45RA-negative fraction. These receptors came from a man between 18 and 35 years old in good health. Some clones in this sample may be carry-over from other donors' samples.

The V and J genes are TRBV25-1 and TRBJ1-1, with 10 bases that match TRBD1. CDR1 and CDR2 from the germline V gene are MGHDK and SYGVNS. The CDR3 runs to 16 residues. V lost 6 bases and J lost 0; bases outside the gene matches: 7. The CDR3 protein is CASSKTGGLMNTEAFF. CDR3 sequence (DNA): TGTGCCAGCAGCAAGACAGGGGGCCTGATGAACACTGAAGCTTTCTTT.

The CDR3 spells CASSLVAGDDGYTF. The DNA for the CDR3 is TGTGCCAGCAGCTTAGTAGCAGGGGATGATGGCTACACCTTC. The rearrangement joins TRBV7-2 to TRBJ1-2, with D perhaps TRBD1 (6 bases). V was clipped by 1 base and J by 6 bases, with 12 bases between them. Germline CDR1 reads SGHTA; CDR2 reads FQGNSA. This CDR3 region has 14 residues.

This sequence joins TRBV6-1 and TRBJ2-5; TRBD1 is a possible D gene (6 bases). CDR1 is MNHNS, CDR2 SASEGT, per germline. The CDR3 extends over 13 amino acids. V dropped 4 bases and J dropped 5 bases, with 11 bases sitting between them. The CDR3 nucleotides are TGTGCCAGCAGTGTACAGGGTACGGAGACCCAGTACTTC. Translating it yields CASSVQGTETQYF.

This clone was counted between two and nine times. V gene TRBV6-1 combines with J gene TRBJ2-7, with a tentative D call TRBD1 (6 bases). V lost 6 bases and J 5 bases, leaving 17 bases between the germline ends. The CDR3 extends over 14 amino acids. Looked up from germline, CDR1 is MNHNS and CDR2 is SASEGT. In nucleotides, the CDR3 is TGTGCCAGCAGCAAACAGGGTATCATGAACGAGCAGTACTTC. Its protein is CASSKQGIMNEQYF.

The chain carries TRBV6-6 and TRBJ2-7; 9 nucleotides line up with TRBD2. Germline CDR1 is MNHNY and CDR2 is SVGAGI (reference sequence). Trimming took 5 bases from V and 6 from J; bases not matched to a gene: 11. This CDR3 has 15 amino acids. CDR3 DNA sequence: TGTGCCAGCAGTCACCGCAGGACTAGCGAAGGCGAGCAGTACTTC. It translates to CASSHRRTSEGEQYF.

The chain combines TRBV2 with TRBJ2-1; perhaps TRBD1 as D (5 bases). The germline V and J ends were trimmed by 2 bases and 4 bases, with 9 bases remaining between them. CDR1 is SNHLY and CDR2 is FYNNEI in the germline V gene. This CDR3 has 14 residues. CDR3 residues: CASSEMAGYNEQFF. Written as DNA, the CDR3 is TGTGCCAGCAGTGAAATGGCAGGGTACAATGAGCAGTTCTTC.

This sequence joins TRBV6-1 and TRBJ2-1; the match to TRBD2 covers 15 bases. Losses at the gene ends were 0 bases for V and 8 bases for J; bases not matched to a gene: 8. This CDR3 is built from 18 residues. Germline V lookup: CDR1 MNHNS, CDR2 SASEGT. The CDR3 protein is CASSEAGLAGGPGYEQFF. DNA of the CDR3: TGTGCCAGCAGTGAAGCAGGACTAGCGGGAGGGCCAGGCTATGAGCAGTTCTTC.

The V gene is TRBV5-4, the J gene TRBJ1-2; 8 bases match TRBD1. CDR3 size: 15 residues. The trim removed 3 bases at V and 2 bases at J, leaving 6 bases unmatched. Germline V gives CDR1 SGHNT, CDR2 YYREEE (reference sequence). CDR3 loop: CASSSPDRANYGYTF. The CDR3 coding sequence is TGTGCCAGCAGCTCGCCGGACAGGGCGAACTATGGCTACACCTTC.

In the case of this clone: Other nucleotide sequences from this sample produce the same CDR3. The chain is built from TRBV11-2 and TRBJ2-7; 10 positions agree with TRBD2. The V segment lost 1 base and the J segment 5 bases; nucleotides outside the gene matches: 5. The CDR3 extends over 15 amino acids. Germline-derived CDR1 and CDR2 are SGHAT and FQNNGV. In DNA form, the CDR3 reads TGTGCCAGCAGCTTAGTGAGCGGGAGGGTCCACGAGCAGTACTTC. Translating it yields CASSLVSGRVHEQYF.

The CDR3 region is CASRHRAYEQYF. CDR3 coding DNA: TGCGCCAGCAGACATCGGGCCTACGAGCAGTACTTC. V is TRBV23-1 and J is TRBJ2-7; D is unclear. TRBV23-1 is reported as an ORF; its role is uncertain. Trimming shortened V by 6 bases and J by 2 bases, and 8 bases separated the two germline ends. CDR3 size: 12 residues.

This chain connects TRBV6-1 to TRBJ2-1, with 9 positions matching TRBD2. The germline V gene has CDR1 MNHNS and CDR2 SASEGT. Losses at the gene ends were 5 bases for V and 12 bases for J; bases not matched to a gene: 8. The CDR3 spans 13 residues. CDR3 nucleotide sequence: TGTGCCAGCAGTCGGCTAGCGGGAAGGGGGCAGTTCTTC. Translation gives CASSRLAGRGQFF.

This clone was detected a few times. The CDR3 bases are TGTGCCACAGCCGGGACTAGCGGGAGGCGAAATGAGCAGTTCTTC. Its translation: CATAGTSGRRNEQFF. This chain connects TRBV10-3 to TRBJ2-1, with 15 bases matching TRBD2. The junction had 8 bases not matched to a gene; V was cut back by 10 bases and J by 7 bases. The germline gives CDR1 ENHRY, CDR2 SYGVKD. CDR3 size: 15 residues.

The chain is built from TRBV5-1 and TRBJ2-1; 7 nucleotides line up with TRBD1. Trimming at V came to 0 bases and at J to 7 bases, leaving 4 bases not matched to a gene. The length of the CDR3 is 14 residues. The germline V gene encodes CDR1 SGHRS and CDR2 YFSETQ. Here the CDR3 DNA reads TGCGCCAGCAGCTTGGTCGGCAGGGGGAATGAGCAGTTCTTC. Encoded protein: CASSLVGRGNEQFF.

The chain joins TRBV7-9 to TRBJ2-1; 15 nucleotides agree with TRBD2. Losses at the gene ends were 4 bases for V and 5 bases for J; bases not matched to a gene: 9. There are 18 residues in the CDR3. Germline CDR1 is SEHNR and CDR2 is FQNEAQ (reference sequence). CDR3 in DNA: TGTGCCAGCAGCTCTCGGACTAGCGGGAGGGCCCTCCACAATGAGCAGTTCTTC. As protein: CASSSRTSGRALHNEQFF.

For the CDR3, the DNA is TGTGCCAGCAGGAGGACAGGGGATGACACTGAAGCTTTCTTT. As protein: CASRRTGDDTEAFF. The chain is built from TRBV6-1 and TRBJ1-1; 9 bases align to TRBD1. Germline CDR1 reads MNHNS; CDR2 reads SASEGT. CDR3 size: 14 residues. After removal of 6 bases from V and 3 bases from J, the junction contained 5 bases not matched to a gene.

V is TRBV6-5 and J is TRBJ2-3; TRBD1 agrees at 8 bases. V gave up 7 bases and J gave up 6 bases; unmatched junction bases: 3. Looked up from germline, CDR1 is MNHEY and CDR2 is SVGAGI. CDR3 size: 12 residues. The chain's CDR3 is CASTGGADTQYF. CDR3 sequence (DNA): TGTGCCAGCACAGGGGGCGCTGATACGCAGTATTTT.

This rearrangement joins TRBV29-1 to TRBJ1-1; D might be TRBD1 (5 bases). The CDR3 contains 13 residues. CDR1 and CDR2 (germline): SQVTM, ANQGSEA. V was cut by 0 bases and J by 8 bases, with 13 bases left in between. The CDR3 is CSVEDQGLGEAFF. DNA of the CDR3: TGCAGCGTTGAAGATCAGGGCCTCGGGGAAGCTTTCTTT.

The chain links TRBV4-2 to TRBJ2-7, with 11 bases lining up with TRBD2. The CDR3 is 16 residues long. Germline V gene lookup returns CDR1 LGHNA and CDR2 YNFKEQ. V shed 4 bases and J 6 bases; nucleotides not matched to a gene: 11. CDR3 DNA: TGTGCCAGCAGCCCACACCCAACGACTAGCGGGATCGAGCAGTACTTC. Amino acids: CASSPHPTTSGIEQYF.

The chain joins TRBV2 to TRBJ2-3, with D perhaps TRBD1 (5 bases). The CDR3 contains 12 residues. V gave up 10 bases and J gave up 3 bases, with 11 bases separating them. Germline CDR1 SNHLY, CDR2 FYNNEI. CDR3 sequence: CATRRDTDTQYF. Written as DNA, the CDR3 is TGTGCCACCCGCAGGGATACAGATACGCAGTATTTT.

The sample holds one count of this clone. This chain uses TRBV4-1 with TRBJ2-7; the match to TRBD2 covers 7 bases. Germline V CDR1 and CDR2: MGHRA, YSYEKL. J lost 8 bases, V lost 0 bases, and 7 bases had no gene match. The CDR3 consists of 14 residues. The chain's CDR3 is CASSQDGTSVQQYF. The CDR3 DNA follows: TGCGCCAGCAGCCAAGATGGAACTAGCGTACAGCAGTACTTC.

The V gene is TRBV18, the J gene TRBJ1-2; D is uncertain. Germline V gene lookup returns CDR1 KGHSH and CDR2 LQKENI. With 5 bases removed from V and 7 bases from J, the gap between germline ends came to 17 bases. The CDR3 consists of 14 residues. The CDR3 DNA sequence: TGTGCCAGCTCAGAGGCGGATGCAGTGCGTGGCTACACCTTC. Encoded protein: CASSEADAVRGYTF.

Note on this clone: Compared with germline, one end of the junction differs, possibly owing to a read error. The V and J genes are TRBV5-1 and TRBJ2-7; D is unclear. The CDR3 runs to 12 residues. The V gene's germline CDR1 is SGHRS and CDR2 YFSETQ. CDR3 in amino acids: CASSLAGTLPFF. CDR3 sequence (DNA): TGCGCCAGCAGCTTGGCGGGCACTTTACCTTTCTTC.

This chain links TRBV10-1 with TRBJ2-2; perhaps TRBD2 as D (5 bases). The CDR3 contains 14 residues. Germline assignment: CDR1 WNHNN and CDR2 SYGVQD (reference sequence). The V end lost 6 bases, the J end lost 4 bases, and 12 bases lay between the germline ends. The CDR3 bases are TGCGCCAGCAGCGCGGACGGAGGCACCGGGGAGCTGTTTTTT. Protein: CASSADGGTGELFF.

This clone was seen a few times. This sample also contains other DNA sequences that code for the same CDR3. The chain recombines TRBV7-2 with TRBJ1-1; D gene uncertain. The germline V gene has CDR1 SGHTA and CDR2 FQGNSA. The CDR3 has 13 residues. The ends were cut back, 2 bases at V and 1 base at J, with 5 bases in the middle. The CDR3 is CASSLQENTEAFF. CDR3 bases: TGTGCCAGCAGCTTACAGGAGAACACTGAAGCTTTCTTT.

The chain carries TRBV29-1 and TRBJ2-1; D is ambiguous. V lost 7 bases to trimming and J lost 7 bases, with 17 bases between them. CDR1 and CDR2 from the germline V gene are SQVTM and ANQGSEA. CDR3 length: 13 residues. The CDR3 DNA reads TGCAGCGGAACCCACCAGTCTTGGAATGAGCAGTTCTTC. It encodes CSGTHQSWNEQFF.

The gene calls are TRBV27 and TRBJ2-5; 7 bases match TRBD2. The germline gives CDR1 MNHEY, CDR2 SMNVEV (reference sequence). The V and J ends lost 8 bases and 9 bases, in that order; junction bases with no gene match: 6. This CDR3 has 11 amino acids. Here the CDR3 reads CASARGRSQYF. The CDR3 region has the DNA TGTGCCAGCGCGCGGGGGAGGTCCCAGTACTTC.

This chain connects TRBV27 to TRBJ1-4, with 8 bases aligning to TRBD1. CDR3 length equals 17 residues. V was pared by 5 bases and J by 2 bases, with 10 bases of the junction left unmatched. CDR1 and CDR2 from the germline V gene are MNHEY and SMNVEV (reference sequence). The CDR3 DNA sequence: TGTGCCAGCAGTCGCAGGGGGCGCGGGTCTACTAATGAAAAACTGTTTTTT. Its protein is CASSRRGRGSTNEKLFF.

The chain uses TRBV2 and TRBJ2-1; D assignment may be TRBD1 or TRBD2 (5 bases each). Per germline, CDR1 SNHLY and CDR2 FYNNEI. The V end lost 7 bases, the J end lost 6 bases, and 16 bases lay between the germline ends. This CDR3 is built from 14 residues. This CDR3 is CASIFRGDVNEQFF. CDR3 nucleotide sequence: TGTGCCAGCATTTTTAGAGGGGACGTCAATGAGCAGTTCTTC.

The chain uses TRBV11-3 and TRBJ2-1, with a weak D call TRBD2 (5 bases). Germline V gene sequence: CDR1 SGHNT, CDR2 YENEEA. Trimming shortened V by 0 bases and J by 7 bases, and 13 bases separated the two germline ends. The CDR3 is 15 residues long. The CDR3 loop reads CASSLENSGSNEQFF. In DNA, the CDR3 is TGTGCCAGCAGCTTAGAAAACTCGGGAAGTAATGAGCAGTTCTTC.